This is a list of T cell receptor beta chains from one sample in a study of cytomegalovirus exposure and HLA in healthy donors. Data came from immunoSEQ multiplex PCR; TCRdb stores just in-frame clones and leaves some out. The table counts over 80,000 clones; 4.5% to 6.5% lies in the top ten. Sequencing was done on a sample of PBMCs. The receptors stem from a girl aged 10-17 years in good health and CMV-seropositive. The CDR3 runs from the conserved cysteine through the conserved F or W. D genes are given only for firm matches.

D gene	J gene	V gene	CDR3 DNA	CDR3 protein
.	TRBJ2-7	TRBV4-1	TGCGCCAGCAGCCAGGCGTGGCAGGTCCAGACCTACGAGCAGTACTTC	CASSQAWQVQTYEQYF
.	TRBJ1-4	TRBV5-1	TGCGCCAGCAGCTTGGAACCTTGGCAGATAACTAATGAAAAACTGTTTTTT	CASSLEPWQITNEKLFF
TRBD2	TRBJ2-1	TRBV2	TGTGCCAGCAGCCAAGCCGGGACTAGCGGAACCAATGAGCAGTTCTTC	CASSQAGTSGTNEQFF
.	TRBJ1-1	TRBV28	TGTGCCACCGGGTCGAACACTGAAGCTTTCTTT	CATGSNTEAFF
.	TRBJ1-4	TRBV28	TGTGCCAGCAGTGGTCCCGGGGGGAATGAAAAACTGTTTTTT	CASSGPGGNEKLFF
.	TRBJ1-1	TRBV25-1	TGTGCCAGCAGTGAAAATAGCCCCACCGCGATAAACACTGAAGCTTTCTTT	CASSENSPTAINTEAFF
TRBD1	TRBJ1-5	TRBV29-1	TGCAGCGTACGGACAGGGGTGAATCAGCCCCAGCATTTT	CSVRTGVNQPQHF
TRBD1	TRBJ1-3	TRBV4-1	TGCGCCAGCAGCCAAGTTCGGTCCGGGACAGGGGATCGAAGAAACACCATATATTTT	CASSQVRSGTGDRRNTIYF
.	TRBJ2-6	TRBV19	TGTGCCAGTAGTGACAGCCTCTCTGGGGCCAACGTCCTGACTTTC	CASSDSLSGANVLTF
.	TRBJ2-4	TRBV4-3	TGCGCCAGCAGCCAGCGAGAGGTCCAGGCCAAAAACATTCAGTACTTC	CASSQREVQAKNIQYF
.	TRBJ1-2	TRBV11-2	TGTGCCAGCAGCTTAGGGCTTAGGAGGGGATTGGAGTATGGCTACACCTTC	CASSLGLRRGLEYGYTF
TRBD1	TRBJ2-5	TRBV6-1	TGTGCCAGCAGCTCCGGACAGGGGCTGGGGACCCAGTACTTC	CASSSGQGLGTQYF
.	TRBJ1-1	TRBV5-4	TGTGCCAGCAGCGGGACAATGAACACTGAAGCTTTCTTT	CASSGTMNTEAFF
.	TRBJ1-6	TRBV18	TGTGCCAGCTCACCCTCGAACGGAGGAACTTCACCCCTCCACTTT	CASSPSNGGTSPLHF
.	TRBJ1-2	TRBV2	TGTGCCAGCGACCTGGGCAGGGCGAACTATGGCTACACCTTC	CASDLGRANYGYTF
.	TRBJ1-6	TRBV13	TGTGCCAGCAGCTTAGGGCCGGACACCTCCTATAATTCACCCCTCCACTTT	CASSLGPDTSYNSPLHF
.	TRBJ2-1	TRBV5-1	TGCGCCAGCAGCTTGGCTTCGAATGAGCAGTTCTTC	CASSLASNEQFF